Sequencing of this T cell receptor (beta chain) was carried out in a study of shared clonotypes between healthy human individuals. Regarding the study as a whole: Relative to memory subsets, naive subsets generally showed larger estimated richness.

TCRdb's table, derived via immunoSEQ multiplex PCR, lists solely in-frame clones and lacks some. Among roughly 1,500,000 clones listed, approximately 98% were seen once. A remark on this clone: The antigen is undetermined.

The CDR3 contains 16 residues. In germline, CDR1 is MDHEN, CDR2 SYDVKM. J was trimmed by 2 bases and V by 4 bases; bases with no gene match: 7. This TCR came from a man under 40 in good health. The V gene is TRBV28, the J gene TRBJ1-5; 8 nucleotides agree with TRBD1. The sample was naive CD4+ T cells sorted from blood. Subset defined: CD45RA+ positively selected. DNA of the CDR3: TGTGCCAGCAGTTCCGGACAGGGACGGCGCAATCAGCCCCAGCATTTT. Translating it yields CASSSGQGRRNQPQHF.